Presented here are 9 T cell receptor beta chains from one specimen sequenced in a study of cytomegalovirus exposure and HLA in healthy donors. Repertoires were generated with immunoSEQ multiplex PCR, while TCRdb's copy carries only in-frame clones and drops some. Of approximately 300,000 clones in the sample, 86% were seen once. Sequenced: PBMCs. The origin of the receptors is a woman aged 18-29 years in good health and CMV-seronegative.

The chain carries TRBV4-3 and TRBJ2-2; no definite D call. The germline V gene encodes CDR1 LGHNA and CDR2 YSLEER. Trimming pared 8 bases from V and 0 bases from J, leaving 7 bases between. The CDR3 is made up of 13 amino acids. CDR3 nucleotides: TGCGCCAGCGGGCCGACGAACACCGGGGAGCTGTTTTTT. Its translation is CASGPTNTGELFF.

The J gene is TRBJ2-7, the V gene TRBV7-9, with D perhaps matching TRBD2 (6 bases). Germline V gene sequence: CDR1 SEHNR, CDR2 FQNEAQ (reference sequence). The CDR3 runs 13 residues. V was cut by 2 bases and J by 4 bases, with 9 bases left in between. The CDR3 loop reads CASSLPSGYEQYF. CDR3 nucleotide sequence: TGTGCCAGCAGCTTACCGAGCGGGTACGAGCAGTACTTC.

The chain has TRBV6-5 and TRBJ2-7; 7 nucleotides align to TRBD2. The CDR3 is 14 amino acids. V was pared by 2 bases and J by 6 bases, with 7 bases of the junction left unmatched. Germline loops: CDR1 MNHEY, CDR2 SVGAGI. CDR3 residues: CASSYAGVEREQYF. The CDR3 DNA reads as TGTGCCAGCAGTTACGCGGGAGTGGAGCGCGAGCAGTACTTC.

CDR3 sequence (DNA): TGTGCCAGCTCACCCCGAGAGGGCAGTCCAGATACGCAGTATTTT. This gives the protein CASSPREGSPDTQYF. The chain couples TRBV18 to TRBJ2-3, with D possibly TRBD2 on 5 matching bases. There are 15 residues in the CDR3. Germline assignment: CDR1 KGHSH and CDR2 LQKENI. V was cut by 3 bases and J by 4 bases, with 14 bases left in between.

This chain uses TRBV27 with TRBJ2-3, with 8 bases that match TRBD1. The CDR3 is 14 residues long. CDR1 is MNHEY and CDR2 is SMNVEV in the germline V gene (reference sequence). V gave up 5 bases and J gave up 3 bases; unmatched junction bases: 4. The CDR3 is CASSLGQGTDTQYF. In nucleotides, the CDR3 is TGTGCCAGCAGTCTTGGACAGGGAACAGATACGCAGTATTTT.

The chain links TRBV4-3 to TRBJ2-1; 8 bases are shared with TRBD2. CDR3 length equals 17 residues. V shed 0 bases, J shed 7 bases, and the junction held 11 bases outside the gene matches. Germline-derived CDR1 and CDR2 are LGHNA and YSLEER. The CDR3 is CASSQDDRSGVRNEQFF. The CDR3 DNA sequence: TGCGCCAGCAGCCAAGATGATCGTAGCGGGGTTCGGAATGAGCAGTTCTTC.

Notes on this clone: An end of the junction does not agree with germline; a read error may underlie this. The gene calls are TRBV20-1 and TRBJ1-5; no definite D call. Germline assignment: CDR1 DFQATT and CDR2 SNEGSKA (reference sequence). This CDR3 is 10 amino acids long. The CDR3 sequence: CPLGNQPQHF. The CDR3 coding sequence is TGTCCCCTAGGCAATCAGCCCCAGCATTTT.

As regards this clone: Other nucleotide sequences in the sample specify the same CDR3. The genes are TRBV18 and TRBJ2-7; 7 nucleotides line up with TRBD2. The CDR3 length is 13 residues. J gave up 1 base and V 3 bases, and 0 bases lay outside the gene matches. CDR1 KGHSH and CDR2 LQKENI come from the germline V gene. The DNA of the CDR3 is TGTGCCAGCTCACCGGGGGGGTCCTACGAGCAGTACTTC. Translating it yields CASSPGGSYEQYF. Together with reference TRBV18 and TRBJ2-7, the CDR3 gives the full variable domain: NAGVMQNPRHLVRRRGQEARLRCSPMKGHSHVYWYRQLPEEGLKFMVYLQKENIIDESGMPKERFSAEFPKEGPSILRIQQVVRGDSAAYFCASSPGGSYEQYFGPGTRLTVT.

The CDR3 here is CASSGTGVLETQYF. The CDR3 DNA reads as TGTGCCAGCAGCGGGACAGGGGTTTTAGAGACCCAGTACTTC. The rearrangement uses TRBV2 and TRBJ2-5, with 10 bases that match TRBD1. The CDR3 covers 14 residues. CDR1 and CDR2 (germline): SNHLY, FYNNEI. The V and J ends lost 6 bases and 4 bases, in that order; junction bases with no gene match: 5.